These 31 T cell receptor beta chains were sequenced from one sample in a study of blood T cells in healthy people across ages. A second roughly 7 to 11 cycle PCR used barcoded and J-beta primers. TCRdb re-derived calls from the 5' RACE reads in MiXCR, one entry per CDR3 protein. Of approximately 1.5 million distinct CDR3 sequences listed, 42% are singletons. The sample was blood. These receptors all come from a woman between 18 and 29 years old in good health.

In this sample, this clonotype turned up a few times. This chain uses TRBV12-3 or TRBV12-4 with TRBJ2-5; D assignment may be TRBD1 or TRBD2 (5 bases each). The CDR3 covers 14 residues. The germline V and J ends were trimmed by 2 bases and 5 bases, with 12 bases remaining between them. The CDR3 is CASSLTGLAETQYF. CDR3 in DNA: TGTGCCAGCAGTTTAACGGGGCTGGCGGAGACCCAGTACTTC.

This clonotype showed up just a few times. The V and J genes are TRBV20-1 and TRBJ2-1, with D perhaps given as TRBD1 or TRBD2 (5 bases each). V was pared by 1 base and J by 2 bases, with 12 bases between. The CDR3 runs 15 residues. Germline lookup yields CDR1 DFQATT and CDR2 SNEGSKA (reference sequence). The CDR3 bases are TGCAGTGCTAGAGCCCCGGGGCGCACCTACAATGAGCAGTTCTTC. Residues: CSARAPGRTYNEQFF.

The rearrangement links TRBV6-6 to TRBJ2-2; the D is unclear. The CDR3 spans 16 residues. Germline V gene sequence: CDR1 MNHNY, CDR2 SVGAGI (reference sequence). V was clipped by 5 bases and J by 4 bases, with 17 bases between them. The CDR3 coding sequence is TGTGCCAGCAGTCCCCCCTCGACGAGGACCACCGGGGAGCTGTTTTTT. Its translation is CASSPPSTRTTGELFF.

This clonotype was found a few times. This sequence joins TRBV27 and TRBJ2-1; 7 bases map to TRBD2. The CDR3 totals 17 residues. V was pared by 4 bases and J by 6 bases, with 15 bases of the junction left unmatched. Germline V gene lookup returns CDR1 MNHEY and CDR2 SMNVEV (reference sequence). The CDR3 DNA sequence: TGTGCCAGCAGTTGGGCTAGCGGAGGCCCGGGGGGCAATGAGCAGTTCTTC. As protein: CASSWASGGPGGNEQFF.

A few counts support this clonotype. The chain links TRBV28 to TRBJ1-2; D is unresolved. Germline assignment: CDR1 MDHEN and CDR2 SYDVKM. This CDR3 comprises 11 residues. With 7 bases removed from V and 4 bases from J, the gap between germline ends came to 7 bases. The CDR3 DNA is TGTGCCAGCAACCGTGGCTATGGCTACACCTTC. It translates to CASNRGYGYTF.

This clonotype was counted only a few times. The chain links TRBV10-3 to TRBJ2-7, with D perhaps TRBD1 or TRBD2 (5 bases each). The CDR3 covers 16 residues. Trimming took 5 bases from V and 1 from J, leaving 18 bases between them. Per the germline V gene, CDR1 is ENHRY and CDR2 is SYGVKD. The CDR3 reads CAISNRDALRSYEQYF. The CDR3, as DNA: TGTGCCATCAGTAACCGGGACGCACTTAGGTCCTACGAGCAGTACTTC.

The chain combines TRBV27 with TRBJ2-7; D is perhaps TRBD1 (6 bases). CDR1 MNHEY and CDR2 SMNVEV come from the germline V gene (reference sequence). Trimming cost V 5 bases and J 5 bases, with 13 bases left between them. This CDR3 region has 13 residues. The chain's CDR3 is CASSIQGNNEQYF. The CDR3 bases are TGTGCCAGCAGTATACAGGGTAATAACGAGCAGTACTTC.

The table lists this clonotype with a few counts. CDR3 region: CSARSLGQGTDTQYF. In DNA, the CDR3 is TGCAGTGCTAGATCTCTGGGACAGGGGACAGATACGCAGTATTTT. The chain joins TRBV20-1 to TRBJ2-3; 10 bases line up with TRBD1. The CDR3 has 15 residues. J was trimmed by 3 bases and V by 2 bases; bases with no gene match: 5. The germline gives CDR1 DFQATT, CDR2 SNEGSKA (reference sequence).

The chain uses TRBV25-1 and TRBJ2-2; D is unresolved. Germline CDR1 reads MGHDK; CDR2 reads SYGVNS. V gave up 1 base and J gave up 4 bases, with 4 bases separating them. The CDR3 has 13 amino acids. The CDR3 is CASSELVTGELFF. The CDR3 DNA follows: TGTGCCAGCAGTGAATTGGTCACCGGGGAGCTGTTTTTT.

The CDR3 loop reads CAWSGPLLTEAFF. As DNA, the CDR3 is TGTGCCTGGAGTGGTCCGCTGCTCACTGAAGCTTTCTTT. The chain employs TRBV30 and TRBJ1-1, with D unresolved. The CDR3 is 13 residues long. V lost 1 base and J 4 bases, leaving 10 bases between the germline ends. Germline values: CDR1 GTSNPN, CDR2 SVGIG (reference sequence). The variable domain in full, with the rest retrieved from reference TRBV30 and TRBJ1-1, is SQTIHQWPATLVQPVGSPLSLECTVEGTSNPNLYWYRQAAGRGLQLLFYSVGIGQISSEVPQNLSASRPQDRQFILSSKKLLLSDSGFYLCAWSGPLLTEAFFGQGTRLTVV.

The CDR3 nucleotides are TGTGCCAGCAGCCAACTTTATGCTGGGGATTCCGAGCAGTACTTC. Translating it yields CASSQLYAGDSEQYF. The rearrangement links TRBV14 to TRBJ2-5; D is unresolved. The J call may be faulty, since TRBJ2-7 better matches the DNA end. In germline, CDR1 is SGHDN, CDR2 FVKESK. The CDR3 runs to 15 residues.

The genes are TRBV7-9 and TRBJ1-3; D is possibly TRBD1 (5 bases). The V end lost 6 bases, the J end lost 0 bases, and 12 bases lay between the germline ends. The CDR3 loop spans 15 amino acids. CDR1 is SEHNR and CDR2 is FQNEAQ in the germline V gene (reference sequence). CDR3 DNA: TGTGCCAGCAGACAATCGAGGGGCTCTGGAAACACCATATATTTT. Translating gives CASRQSRGSGNTIYF. The complete variable domain, with remaining parts taken from reference TRBV7-9 and TRBJ1-3, reads DTGVSQNPRHKITKRGQNVTFRCDPISEHNRLYWYRQTLGQGPEFLTYFQNEAQLEKSRLLSDRFSAERPKGSFSTLEIQRTEQGDSAMYLCASRQSRGSGNTIYFGEGSWLTVV.

This chain joins TRBV25-1 and TRBJ2-1; 11 bases map to TRBD1. The germline CDR1 and CDR2 sequences are MGHDK and SYGVNS. The CDR3 spans 16 residues. V lost 1 base to trimming and J lost 7 bases; unmatched junction nucleotides: 6. The CDR3 region is CASSELGTGGINEQFF. The CDR3 bases are TGTGCCAGCAGTGAATTAGGGACAGGGGGGATTAATGAGCAGTTCTTC. The whole variable domain, filled in from reference TRBV25-1 and TRBJ2-1, reads EADIYQTPRYLVIGTGKKITLECSQTMGHDKMYWYQQDPGMELHLIHYSYGVNSTEKGDLSSESTVSRIRTEHFPLTLESARPSHTSQYLCASSELGTGGINEQFFGPGTRLTVL.

This clonotype was counted only a few times. For the CDR3, the DNA is TGTGCCAGCAGGCGGGGGGGTTACAATGAGCAGTACTTC. It codes for CASRRGGYNEQYF. The J gene is TRBJ2-1, the V gene TRBV6-2 or TRBV6-3, with 9 bases lining up with TRBD2. The J call may not be correct, given that the DNA end is closer to TRBJ2-7. Germline V CDR1 and CDR2: MNHEY, SVGEGT. The CDR3 sequence is 13 residues long.

The chain combines TRBV7-2 with TRBJ2-5, with D unclear. The V gene's germline CDR1 is SGHTA and CDR2 FQGNSA. The CDR3 loop spans 15 amino acids. The germline V and J ends were trimmed by 1 base and 2 bases, with 11 bases remaining between them. The CDR3 DNA reads as TGTGCCAGCAGCTTAGTCTCTCGAAGTCAAGAGACCCAGTACTTC. Its translation: CASSLVSRSQETQYF.

The gene calls are TRBV5-1 and TRBJ2-4, with 9 positions matching TRBD1. The V gene's germline CDR1 is SGHRS and CDR2 YFSETQ. The length of the CDR3 is 12 residues. V shed 9 bases, J shed 13 bases, and the junction held 11 bases outside the gene matches. Written as DNA, the CDR3 is TGCGCCACCGGGACAGGGTCCGATGAGCAGTACTTC. It specifies CATGTGSDEQYF.

This clonotype was counted a few times. The chain carries TRBV4-3 and TRBJ2-1; no clear D gene. The CDR3 totals 14 residues. V was pared by 3 bases and J by 2 bases, with 8 bases between. Germline CDR1 reads LGHNA; CDR2 reads YSLEER. The CDR3 DNA sequence: TGCGCCAGCAGCCATTCCAGTCCCTACAATGAGCAGTTCTTC. It translates to CASSHSSPYNEQFF.

This clonotype was recorded a few times. The chain joins TRBV30 to TRBJ1-2, with 9 bases aligning to TRBD1. V lost 4 bases, J lost 4 bases, and 10 bases stayed unmatched. The V gene's germline CDR1 is GTSNPN and CDR2 SVGIG (reference sequence). The CDR3 is 15 residues long. The DNA for the CDR3 is TGTGCCTGGATGGGACAGGGCCGACTTAGCTATGGCTACACCTTC. The encoded protein is CAWMGQGRLSYGYTF.

Points on this clonotype: A much larger clone lies a single base off, so this may be a read error. In DNA, the CDR3 is TGTGCCAGCAGCGGGGGAGGAATTACTGAAGCTTTCTTT. Encoded protein: CASSGGGITEAFF. The gene calls are TRBV11-2 and TRBJ1-1; TRBD1 is a possible D gene (5 bases). Germline CDR1 and CDR2: SGHAT and FQNNGV. V lost 5 bases, J lost 5 bases, and 12 bases lay in between. This CDR3 spans 13 amino acids.

This clonotype was observed many times. The chain is built from TRBV25-1 and TRBJ2-7; tentative D call: TRBD1 (5 bases). The V gene's germline CDR1 is MGHDK and CDR2 SYGVNS. Trimming pared 6 bases from V and 6 bases from J, leaving 24 bases between. This CDR3 spans 16 amino acids. The CDR3 region is CASSRVGSRVLGEQYF. In DNA, the CDR3 is TGTGCCAGCAGCCGAGTAGGTAGCAGGGTGTTGGGCGAGCAGTACTTC.

This clonotype occurred once. The junction departs from the called germline gene at one end, perhaps through a read error. The chain is built from TRBV12-3 or TRBV12-4 and TRBJ2-1; 15 bases agree with TRBD2. The CDR3 runs to 16 residues. DNA of the CDR3: TGTGCCAGCAGCCCCGGGACTAGCGGGGGGTACAAGGAGCAGTTCTTC. It encodes CASSPGTSGGYKEQFF.

As concerns this clonotype: At one end, the junction sequence differs from germline, possibly due to a read error. This chain uses TRBV9 with TRBJ1-2, with D maybe TRBD1 (6 bases). The CDR3 runs to 15 residues. The germline V gene has CDR1 SGDLS and CDR2 YYNGEE. Here the CDR3 reads CASSPSGTLDYGHTF. CDR3 nucleotide sequence: TGTGCCAGCAGTCCTTCCGGGACACTCGACTATGGCCACACCTTC.

This clonotype was seen a few times. The chain links TRBV20-1 to TRBJ2-1, with no clear D. Trimming pared 6 bases from V and 9 bases from J, leaving 9 bases between. The germline gives CDR1 DFQATT, CDR2 SNEGSKA (reference sequence). The CDR3 loop spans 10 amino acids. The CDR3, as DNA: TGCAGTGCCGCTGAGGCTGAGCAGTTCTTC. Its protein product is CSAAEAEQFF.

The rearrangement uses TRBV9 and TRBJ2-1; D might be TRBD1 (7 bases). Between the trimmed V and J ends, which lost 4 bases and 0 bases, there was a span of 14 bases. Germline V CDR1 and CDR2: SGDLS, YYNGEE. The CDR3 is 16 amino acids. The CDR3 region has the DNA TGTGCCAGCAGCCCCCAGGGGGGCGGCTCCTACAATGAGCAGTTCTTC. The encoded protein is CASSPQGGGSYNEQFF.

This clonotype was recorded a few times. The chain uses TRBV6-5 and TRBJ2-5, with 8 bases lining up with TRBD1. The J call is in doubt because the DNA end fits TRBJ2-7 better. Germline V gene sequence: CDR1 MNHEY, CDR2 SVGAGI. The CDR3 covers 14 residues. CDR3 nucleotide sequence: TGTGCCAGCAACCGACAGGGGAAGACGAACGAGCAGTACTTC. Protein: CASNRQGKTNEQYF.

This rearrangement joins TRBV5-1 to TRBJ1-3; TRBD1 aligns across 9 bases. The CDR3 has 15 amino acids. The V gene end was trimmed by 3 bases and the J gene end by 4 bases; junction bases not matched to a gene: 5. Germline V gene sequence: CDR1 SGHRS, CDR2 YFSETQ. The CDR3 protein is CASSSGQGSGNTIYF. CDR3 coding DNA: TGCGCCAGCAGCTCGGGACAGGGATCGGGAAACACCATATATTTT. Looking up the rest from reference TRBV5-1 and TRBJ1-3 gives the full variable domain: KAGVTQTPRYLIKTRGQQVTLSCSPISGHRSVSWYQQTPGQGLQFLFEYFSETQRNKGNFPGRFSGRQFSNSRSEMNVSTLELGDSALYLCASSSGQGSGNTIYFGEGSWLTVV.

This clonotype was observed a handful of times. The chain carries TRBV4-3 and TRBJ2-7; 10 bases line up with TRBD2. V shed 0 bases and J 0 bases; nucleotides not matched to a gene: 2. Looked up from germline, CDR1 is LGHNA and CDR2 is YSLEER. The CDR3 covers 16 residues. The CDR3 DNA follows: TGCGCCAGCAGCCAAGACCTAGCGGGGGCCTCCTACGAGCAGTACTTC. Translation: CASSQDLAGASYEQYF.

V usage is TRBV27 and J usage is TRBJ1-5, with D uncertain. CDR3 length equals 16 residues. Trimming removed 0 bases from V and 6 bases from J, with 15 bases in between. Looked up from germline, CDR1 is MNHEY and CDR2 is SMNVEV (reference sequence). In nucleotides, the CDR3 is TGTGCCAGCAGTTTATCGGGTTCGGTCAGCTCTCAGCCCCAGCATTTT. This encodes CASSLSGSVSSQPQHF.

This chain connects TRBV18 to TRBJ2-3; D remains unclear. Germline CDR1 is KGHSH and CDR2 is LQKENI. The V and J ends lost 1 base and 0 bases respectively, with 8 bases between them. CDR3 size: 15 residues. The CDR3 DNA is TGTGCCAGCTCACCACACCCAGAAAGCACAGATACGCAGTATTTT. It translates to CASSPHPESTDTQYF.

In its sample, this clonotype was seen a few times. The chain carries TRBV29-1 and TRBJ2-5; 11 bases fit TRBD2. Germline loops: CDR1 SQVTM, CDR2 ANQGSEA. The V and J ends lost 6 bases and 4 bases, in that order; junction bases with no gene match: 1. This CDR3 has 12 residues. The CDR3 bases are TGCAGCGTCCTAGCGGGAGGAGAGACCCAGTACTTC. This encodes CSVLAGGETQYF.

This clonotype was seen a single time. The rearrangement joins TRBV4-3 to TRBJ2-5, with unresolved D. V shed 3 bases and J shed 0 bases, with 11 bases lying between them. The V gene's germline CDR1 is LGHNA and CDR2 YSLEER. The CDR3 runs 15 residues. The CDR3 coding sequence is TGCGCCAGCAGCCAGGGAAAAGTTCACCAAGAGACCCAGTACTTC. This sequence encodes CASSQGKVHQETQYF.